These 3 T cell receptor beta chains share one sample of origin, sequenced in a study of glioma-infiltrating T cells after dendritic cell vaccination. The time point was: after dendritic cell vaccination, including at tumor progression/relapse. Using immunoSEQ multiplex PCR, the repertoire was profiled, and TCRdb retains in-frame clones only, with some absent. Seen here are tens of thousands of clones, 75% to 90% observed once, and the top ten hold around 9.3%. The source material was blood, sampled after dendritic cell vaccination. Every receptor here comes from a human donor with glioblastoma.

This clone was recorded a few times. This chain links TRBV19 with TRBJ1-2, with D tentatively TRBD1 (5 bases). Germline CDR1 and CDR2: LNHDA and SQIVND (reference sequence). The CDR3 spans 15 residues. V lost 4 bases and J 5 bases, leaving 17 bases between the germline ends. The CDR3 DNA follows: TGTGCCAGTAGTAGTAGGGTTACAGGATATTATGGCTACACCTTC. This encodes CASSSRVTGYYGYTF.

The rearrangement uses TRBV28 and TRBJ2-7, with D perhaps TRBD1 (5 bases). CDR3 length equals 12 residues. V gave up 6 bases and J gave up 4 bases, with 10 bases separating them. Germline assignment: CDR1 MDHEN and CDR2 SYDVKM. CDR3 DNA sequence: TGTGCCAGCAGCGAGACAGCGTACGAGCAGTACTTC. It yields the protein CASSETAYEQYF.

The chain joins TRBV18 to TRBJ1-3; TRBD1 aligns across 7 bases. This CDR3 is 17 amino acids long. Unmatched junction bases numbered 7, after V lost 2 bases and J lost 0 bases. The V gene's germline CDR1 is KGHSH and CDR2 LQKENI. CDR3 nucleotide sequence: TGTGCCAGCTCACCAAGCCCGGGACAGCACTCTGGAAACACCATATATTTT. Its translation is CASSPSPGQHSGNTIYF.